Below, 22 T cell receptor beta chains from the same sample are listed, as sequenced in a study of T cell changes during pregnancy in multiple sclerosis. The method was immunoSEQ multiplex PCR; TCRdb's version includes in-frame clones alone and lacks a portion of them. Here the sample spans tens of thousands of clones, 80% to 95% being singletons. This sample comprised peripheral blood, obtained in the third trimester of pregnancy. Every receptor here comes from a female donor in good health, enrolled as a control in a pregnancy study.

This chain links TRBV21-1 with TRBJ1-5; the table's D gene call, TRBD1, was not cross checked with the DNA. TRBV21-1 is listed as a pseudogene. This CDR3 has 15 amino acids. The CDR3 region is CASSNYGTLNQPQHF. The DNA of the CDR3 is TGTGCCAGCAGCAACTACGGGACACTCAATCAGCCCCAGCATTTT.

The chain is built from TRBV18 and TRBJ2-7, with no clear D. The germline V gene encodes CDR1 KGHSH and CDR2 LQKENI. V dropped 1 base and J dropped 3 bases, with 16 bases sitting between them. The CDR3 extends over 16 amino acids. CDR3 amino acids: CASSPRVTVAVYEQYF. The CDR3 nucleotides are TGTGCCAGCTCACCACGTGTAACAGTCGCCGTCTACGAGCAGTACTTC.

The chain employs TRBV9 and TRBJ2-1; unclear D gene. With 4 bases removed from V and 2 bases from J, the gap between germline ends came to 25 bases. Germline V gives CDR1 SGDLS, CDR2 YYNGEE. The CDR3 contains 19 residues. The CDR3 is CASSPRSVPPPTTYNEQFF. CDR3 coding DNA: TGTGCCAGCAGCCCCCGGTCGGTCCCTCCTCCTACGACCTACAATGAGCAGTTCTTC.

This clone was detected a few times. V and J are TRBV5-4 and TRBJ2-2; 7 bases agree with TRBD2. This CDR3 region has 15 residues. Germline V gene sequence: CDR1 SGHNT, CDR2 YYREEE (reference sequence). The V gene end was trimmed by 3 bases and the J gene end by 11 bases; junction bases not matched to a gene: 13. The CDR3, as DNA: TGTGCCAGCAGCTCCCCTGGACTAGTAGCGGCCGAGCTGTTTTTT. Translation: CASSSPGLVAAELFF.

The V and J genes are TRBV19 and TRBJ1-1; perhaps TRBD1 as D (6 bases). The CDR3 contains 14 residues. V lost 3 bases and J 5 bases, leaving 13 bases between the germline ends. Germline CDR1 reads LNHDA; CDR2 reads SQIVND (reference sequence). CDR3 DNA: TGTGCCAGTAGTATTGCCGACAGGTTAACTGAAGCTTTCTTT. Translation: CASSIADRLTEAFF.

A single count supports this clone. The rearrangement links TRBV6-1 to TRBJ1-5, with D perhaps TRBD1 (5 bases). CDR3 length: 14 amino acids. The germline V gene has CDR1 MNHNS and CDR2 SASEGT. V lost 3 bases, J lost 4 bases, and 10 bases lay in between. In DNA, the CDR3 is TGTGCCAGCAGTGATGTCGGGGGAAATCAGCCCCAGCATTTT. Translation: CASSDVGGNQPQHF.

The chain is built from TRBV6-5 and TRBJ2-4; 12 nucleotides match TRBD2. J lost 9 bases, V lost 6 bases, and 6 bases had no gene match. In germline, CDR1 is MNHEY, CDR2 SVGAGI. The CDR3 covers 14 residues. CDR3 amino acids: CASRVTSGRGIQYF. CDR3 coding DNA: TGTGCCAGCAGGGTGACTAGCGGGAGAGGCATTCAGTACTTC.

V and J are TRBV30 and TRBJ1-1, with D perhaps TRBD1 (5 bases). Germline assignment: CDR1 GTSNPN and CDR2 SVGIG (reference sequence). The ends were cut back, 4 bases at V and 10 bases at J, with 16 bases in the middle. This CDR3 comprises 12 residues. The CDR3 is CAWNRGTRPAFF. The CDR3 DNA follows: TGTGCCTGGAATAGGGGCACTCGGCCAGCTTTCTTT.

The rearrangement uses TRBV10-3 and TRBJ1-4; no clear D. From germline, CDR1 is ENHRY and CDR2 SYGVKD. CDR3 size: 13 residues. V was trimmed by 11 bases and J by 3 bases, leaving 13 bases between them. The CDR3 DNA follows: TGTGCCTCCACGCCTACGGCTAATGAAAAACTGTTTTTT. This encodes CASTPTANEKLFF.

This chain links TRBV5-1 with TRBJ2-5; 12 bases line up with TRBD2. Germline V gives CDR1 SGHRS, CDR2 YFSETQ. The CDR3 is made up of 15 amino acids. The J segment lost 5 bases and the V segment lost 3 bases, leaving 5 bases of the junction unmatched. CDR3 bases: TGCGCCAGCAGCTACGCCGGGACTAGCGGGGAGACCCAGTACTTC. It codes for CASSYAGTSGETQYF.

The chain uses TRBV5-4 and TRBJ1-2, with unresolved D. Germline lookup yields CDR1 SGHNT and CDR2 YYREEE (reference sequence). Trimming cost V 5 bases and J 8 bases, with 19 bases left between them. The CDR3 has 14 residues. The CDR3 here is CASRLTVGGSGYTF. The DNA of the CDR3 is TGTGCCAGCAGACTGACGGTGGGAGGATCGGGCTACACCTTC.

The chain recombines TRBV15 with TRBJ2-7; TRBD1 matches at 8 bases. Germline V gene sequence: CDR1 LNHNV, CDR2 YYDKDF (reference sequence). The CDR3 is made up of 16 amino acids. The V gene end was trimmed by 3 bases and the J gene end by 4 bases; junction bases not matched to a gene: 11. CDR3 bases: TGTGCCACCAGCAGCGGCCCCGGGACAGGTTCTTACGAGCAGTACTTC. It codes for CATSSGPGTGSYEQYF.

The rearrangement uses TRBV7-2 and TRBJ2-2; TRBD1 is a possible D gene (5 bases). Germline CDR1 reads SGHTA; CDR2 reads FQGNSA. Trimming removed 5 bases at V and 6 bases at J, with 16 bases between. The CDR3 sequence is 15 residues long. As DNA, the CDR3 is TGTGCCAGCAGCCCACAAAGACAGTACCCCGGGGAGCTGTTTTTT. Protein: CASSPQRQYPGELFF.

The CDR3 DNA follows: TGTGCCAGCAGACTTGGGACAGGGCCCAATCAGCCCCAGCATTTT. Encoded protein: CASRLGTGPNQPQHF. This chain connects TRBV6-1 to TRBJ1-5, with 9 bases identical to TRBD1. In germline, CDR1 is MNHNS, CDR2 SASEGT. CDR3 size: 15 residues. The J segment lost 3 bases and the V segment lost 6 bases, leaving 6 bases of the junction unmatched.

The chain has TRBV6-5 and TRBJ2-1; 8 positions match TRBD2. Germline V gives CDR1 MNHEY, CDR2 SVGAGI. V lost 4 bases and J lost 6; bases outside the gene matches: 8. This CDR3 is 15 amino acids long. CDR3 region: CASSSLASGSNEQFF. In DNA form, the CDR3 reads TGTGCCAGCAGTTCCCTGGCCAGCGGGAGCAATGAGCAGTTCTTC.

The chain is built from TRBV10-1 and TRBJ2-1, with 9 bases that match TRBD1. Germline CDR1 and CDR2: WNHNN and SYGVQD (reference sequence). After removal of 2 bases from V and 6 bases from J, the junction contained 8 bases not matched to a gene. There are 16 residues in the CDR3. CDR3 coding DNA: TGCGCCAGCAGTGAGCCGGGGACAGGGACGATCAATGAGCAGTTCTTC. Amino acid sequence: CASSEPGTGTINEQFF.

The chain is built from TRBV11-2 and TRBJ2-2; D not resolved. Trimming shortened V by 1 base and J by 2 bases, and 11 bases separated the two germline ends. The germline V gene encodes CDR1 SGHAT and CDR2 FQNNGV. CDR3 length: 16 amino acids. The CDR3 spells CASSLGATTNTGELFF. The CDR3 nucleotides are TGTGCCAGCAGCTTAGGGGCGACAACAAACACCGGGGAGCTGTTTTTT.

The CDR3: CASSPLGRDNSGNTIYF. The CDR3 nucleotides are TGTGCCAGCTCACCACTAGGCCGGGACAACTCTGGAAACACCATATATTTT. V gene TRBV18 combines with J gene TRBJ1-3; D possibly corresponds to TRBD1 (6 bases). The CDR3 loop spans 17 amino acids. The germline V gene encodes CDR1 KGHSH and CDR2 LQKENI. Trimming took off 1 base at V and 0 bases at J, with 13 bases between the two ends.

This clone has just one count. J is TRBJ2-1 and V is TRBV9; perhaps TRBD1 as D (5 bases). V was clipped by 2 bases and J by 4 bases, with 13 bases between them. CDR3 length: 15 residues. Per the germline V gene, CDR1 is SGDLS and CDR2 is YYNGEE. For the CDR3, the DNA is TGTGCCAGCAGCGTTTCCCAGGGATTTTACAATGAGCAGTTCTTC. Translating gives CASSVSQGFYNEQFF. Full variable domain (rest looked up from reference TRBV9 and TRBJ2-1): DSGVTQTPKHLITATGQRVTLRCSPRSGDLSVYWYQQSLDQGLQFLIQYYNGEERAKGNILERFSAQQFPDLHSELNLSSLELGDSALYFCASSVSQGFYNEQFFGPGTRLTVL.

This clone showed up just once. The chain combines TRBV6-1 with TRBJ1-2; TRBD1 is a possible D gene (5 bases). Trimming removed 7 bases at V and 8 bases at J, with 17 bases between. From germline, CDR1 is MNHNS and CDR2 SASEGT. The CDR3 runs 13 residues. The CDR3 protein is CASTAEGWGGYTF. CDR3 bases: TGTGCCAGCACCGCGGAGGGGTGGGGGGGCTACACCTTC.

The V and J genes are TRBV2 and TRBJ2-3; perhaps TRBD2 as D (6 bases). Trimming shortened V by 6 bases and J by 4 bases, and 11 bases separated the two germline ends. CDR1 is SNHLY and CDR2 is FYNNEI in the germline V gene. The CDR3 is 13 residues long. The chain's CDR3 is CASRPGVADTQYF. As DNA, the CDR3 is TGTGCCAGCAGGCCGGGAGTGGCAGATACGCAGTATTTT.

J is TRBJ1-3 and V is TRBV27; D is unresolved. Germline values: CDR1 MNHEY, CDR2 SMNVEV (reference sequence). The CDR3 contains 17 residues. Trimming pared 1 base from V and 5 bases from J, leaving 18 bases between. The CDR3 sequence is CASSLFVPSAGRNTIYF. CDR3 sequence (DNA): TGTGCCAGCAGTTTATTCGTTCCCTCCGCCGGGAGAAACACCATATATTTT.